This TCR beta chain was identified in a study of metastatic and nonmetastatic thyroid tumors. Study overall: The comparison covered peripheral blood and tumor or nodule tissue in malignant and benign thyroid patients.

Every patient underwent thyroid surgery untreated. Study results and limitations: Across blood and tumor, TCR beta diversity in malignant thyroid tumors was reportedly significantly higher than in benign nodules.

As originally analysed: The study took CDR3 differences across clinicopathological groups and made a distant-metastasis classifier for papillary thyroid cancer from them. MiXCR reprocessed the PCR reads for TCRdb. The V and J calls here are based on TCRdb, not the publication. This table has fewer than 8,500 clones, 39% appearing once. Concerning this clone itself: Its antigen is unknown.

The TCR comes from a female donor with papillary thyroid cancer or a benign thyroid nodule (not recorded which). Some clones in this sample may be carry-over from other donors' samples. The sample consisted of tumor tissue.

The DNA of the CDR3 is TGCGCCAGCAGCGCTTATCAGGGAGGGACAGGGGGCAAGTACGAGCAGTACTTC. This gives the protein CASSAYQGGTGGKYEQYF. J is TRBJ2-7 and V is TRBV5-1; 12 nucleotides line up with TRBD1. Germline loops: CDR1 SGHRS, CDR2 YFSETQ. The CDR3 covers 18 residues. V was clipped by 4 bases and J by 4 bases; unmatched bases: 15. Full variable domain (missing parts from reference TRBV5-1 and TRBJ2-7): KAGVTQTPRYLIKTRGQQVTLSCSPISGHRSVSWYQQTPGQGLQFLFEYFSETQRNKGNFPGRFSGRQFSNSRSEMNVSTLELGDSALYLCASSAYQGGTGGKYEQYFGPGTRLTVT.